This T cell receptor beta chain originates from a study of a mutant IDH1 vaccine in newly diagnosed glioma. The overall study: Vaccination started 4-6 weeks after radiotherapy alone, or with temozolomide cycles. The treated group averaged roughly 40 years old and was about 62% male, around 38% female.

Assay used: immunoSEQ multiplex PCR; TCRdb lists only in-frame clones, some missing. The sample has about 120,000 clones; roughly 78% are singletons. Germline V gives CDR1 SQVTM, CDR2 ANQGSEA. The CDR3 spans 13 residues. The ends were cut back, 6 bases at V and 3 bases at J, with 12 bases in the middle. This clone occurred once. Its matching antigen is unknown. Noted time point: week 11, during vaccination. In every dose of vaccine, 300 ug of mutant IDH1 20-mer peptide was given alongside topical imiquimod. Overall study results and limits: Vaccination elicited immune responses in around 93% of patients. With respect to changes in top peripheral T cell clonotypes, pseudoprogression seemed unrelated.

The chain employs TRBV29-1 and TRBJ1-3; the D is unclear. The material sequenced was PBMCs, taken from a glioma patient whose treatment included an IDH1 peptide vaccine. This sequence originates from a man aged 35 to 55 with glioma. The CDR3 here is CSVAGRLGNTIYF. CDR3 nucleotide sequence: TGCAGCGTCGCCGGGAGGCTTGGAAACACCATATATTTT.